The T cell receptor beta chain described here comes from a study of immune evolution from preneoplasia to lung adenocarcinoma. Study results and limitations: Top clone frequencies peaked in normal lung, apparently declining through invasive adenocarcinoma. KRAS-mutant nodules had the highest T cell clonality.

Resections took place in Japan or China from about 2013 to 2018. Each case's diagnosis was confirmed by two pathologists on H&E. Regarding this clone: The antigen is not known.

Libraries were prepared by immunoSEQ multiplex PCR; TCRdb keeps only in-frame clonotypes and omits some of them. The sample consists of some 5,400 clones, roughly 83% of them appearing once. The CDR3 runs to 15 residues. Trimming stripped 7 bases from V and 1 base from J, with 18 bases between. Germline V CDR1 and CDR2: SQVTM, ANQGSEA. This receptor was obtained from a person aged 60-79 years with lung adenocarcinoma. The sequenced material came from FFPE minimally invasive lung adenocarcinoma tissue. The chain joins TRBV29-1 to TRBJ2-3, with D possibly matching TRBD1 (8 bases). CDR3 region: CSALGGGQGTDTQYF. The DNA for the CDR3 is TGCAGCGCCCTGGGGGGGGGACAGGGCACAGATACGCAGTATTTT.